This T cell receptor beta chain was obtained from a study of chemoradiotherapy in HPV16-positive cancers. On the study more broadly: Two HPV16-positive patients' cells yielded candidate HPV-specific clones and common motifs. Study-wide results and caveats: Only a couple of HPV16-positive patients supplied the functional HPV-specificity definition.

As regards this clone: Its antigen is currently unknown.

Assay: immunoSEQ multiplex PCR; the TCRdb copy retains only in-frame clones and omits some. Among around 33,000 clones listed, about 88% were seen once. Samples were taken several times over chemoradiotherapy. Looked up from germline, CDR1 is SNHLY and CDR2 is FYNNEI. The CDR3 is made up of 15 amino acids. V gave up 8 bases and J gave up 1 base, with 14 bases separating them. The chain uses TRBV2 and TRBJ2-2; the D gene could be TRBD1 or TRBD2 (5 bases each). The sample consisted of blood, taken from a patient who underwent chemoradiotherapy. The receptor's source is a human donor with HPV-associated anogenital cancer. Here the CDR3 reads CASGPRGGNTGELFF. The CDR3 nucleotides are TGTGCCAGCGGGCCCCGTGGGGGGAACACCGGGGAGCTGTTTTTT.